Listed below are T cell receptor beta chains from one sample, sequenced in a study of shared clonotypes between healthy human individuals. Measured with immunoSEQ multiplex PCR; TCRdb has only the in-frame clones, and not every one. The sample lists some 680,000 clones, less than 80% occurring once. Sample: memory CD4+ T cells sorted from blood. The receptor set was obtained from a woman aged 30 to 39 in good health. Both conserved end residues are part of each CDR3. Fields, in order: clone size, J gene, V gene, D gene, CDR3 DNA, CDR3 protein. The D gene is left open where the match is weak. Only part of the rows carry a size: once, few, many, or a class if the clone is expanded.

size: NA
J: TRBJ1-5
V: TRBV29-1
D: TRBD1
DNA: TGCAGCGTTAGACAGGGCCCGAGCAATCAGCCCCAGCATTTT
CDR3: CSVRQGPSNQPQHF

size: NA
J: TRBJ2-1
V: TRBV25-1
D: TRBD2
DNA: TGTGCCAGCAGTGAAGGTCGGACTAGCTCCTACAATGAGCAGTTCTTC
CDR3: CASSEGRTSSYNEQFF

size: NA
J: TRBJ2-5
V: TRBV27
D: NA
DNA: TGTGCCAGCAGAGGAGGTCCGCTTGGGGAGACCCAGTACTTC
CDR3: CASRGGPLGETQYF

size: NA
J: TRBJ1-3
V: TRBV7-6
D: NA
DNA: TGTGCCAGCAGCTCACAGGGAAACACCATATATTTT
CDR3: CASSSQGNTIYF

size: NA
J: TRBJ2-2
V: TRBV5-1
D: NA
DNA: TGCGCCAGCAGCTTGAATACGGGAAACACCGGGGAGCTGTTTTTT
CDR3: CASSLNTGNTGELFF

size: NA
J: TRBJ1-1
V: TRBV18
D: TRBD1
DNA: TGTGCCAGCTCGCCGGGACAGACGAACACTGAAGCTTTCTTT
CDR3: CASSPGQTNTEAFF

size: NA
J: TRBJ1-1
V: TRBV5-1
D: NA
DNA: TGCGCCAGCAGCAAGGGAAACATGAACACTGAAGCTTTCTTT
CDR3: CASSKGNMNTEAFF

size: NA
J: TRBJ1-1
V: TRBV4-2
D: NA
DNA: TGTGCCAGCAGCCAAGAGGACGGAAGAATGAACACTGAAGCTTTCTTT
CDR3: CASSQEDGRMNTEAFF

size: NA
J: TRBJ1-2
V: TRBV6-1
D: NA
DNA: TGTGCCAGCAGTGAGCAGAGTGCCGATCTACGTGGCTACACCTTC
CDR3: CASSEQSADLRGYTF

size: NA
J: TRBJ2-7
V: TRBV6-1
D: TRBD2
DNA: TGTGCCAGCAGTGAAGCAGGACGGACTAGCGGGAGGGCCCTCTTCTACGAGCAGTACTTC
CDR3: CASSEAGRTSGRALFYEQYF

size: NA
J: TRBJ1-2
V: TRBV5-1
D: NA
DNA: TGCGCCAGCAGCTTGTCCGTTGACTATGGCTACACCTTC
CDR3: CASSLSVDYGYTF

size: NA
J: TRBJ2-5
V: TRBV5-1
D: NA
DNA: TGCGCCAGCAGCTCGGTAGGGGGGCGCAGCGAGACCCAGTACTTC
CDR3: CASSSVGGRSETQYF

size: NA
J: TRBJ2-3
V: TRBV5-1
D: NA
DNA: TGCGCCAGCAGCTACCTAGCCCAGGGGATGAGCACAGATACGCAGTATTTT
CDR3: CASSYLAQGMSTDTQYF

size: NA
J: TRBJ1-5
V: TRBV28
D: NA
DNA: TGTGCCAGCACCGAATTCGGGGGGCAGCCCCAGCATTTT
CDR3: CASTEFGGQPQHF

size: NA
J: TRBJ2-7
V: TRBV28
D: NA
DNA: TGTGCCAGCAGCATCGGGGGTGGGGCCGAGCAGTACTTC
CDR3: CASSIGGGAEQYF

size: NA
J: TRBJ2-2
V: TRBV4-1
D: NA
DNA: TGCGCCAGCAGCCCACGGGTGAGCGGGGAGCTGTTTTTT
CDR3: CASSPRVSGELFF

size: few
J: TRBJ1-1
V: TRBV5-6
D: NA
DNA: TGTGCCAGCAGGCTAACGATGAACACTGAAGCTTTCTTT
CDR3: CASRLTMNTEAFF

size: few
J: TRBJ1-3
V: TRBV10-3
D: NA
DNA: TGTGCCATCAGTGAATCCGGAAACACCATATATTTT
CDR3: CAISESGNTIYF

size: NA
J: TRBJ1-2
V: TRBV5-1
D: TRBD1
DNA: TGCGCCAGCAGCCCTGGACAGGGGGAGTCTTATGGCTACACCTTC
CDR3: CASSPGQGESYGYTF

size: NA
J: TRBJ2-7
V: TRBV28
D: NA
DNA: TGTGCCAGCAGTTACTTGGACCGATTGAGCTCCTACGAGCAGTACTTC
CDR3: CASSYLDRLSSYEQYF

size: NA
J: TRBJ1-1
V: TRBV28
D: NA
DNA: TGTGCCAGCAGTAGGGGGGCAGCTGAAGCTTTCTTT
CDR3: CASSRGAAEAFF

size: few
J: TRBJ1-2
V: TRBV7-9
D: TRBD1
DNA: TGTGCCAGCAGCTTAGTGGACAGGGGTTTGGGCTACACCTTC
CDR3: CASSLVDRGLGYTF

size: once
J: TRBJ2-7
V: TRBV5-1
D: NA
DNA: TGCGCCAGCAGCTTGGGGGTTAGGGCTAGCTATGCCTACGAGCAGTACTTC
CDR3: CASSLGVRASYAYEQYF

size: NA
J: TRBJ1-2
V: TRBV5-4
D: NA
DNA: TGTGCCAGCAGCTTGGAGGACTATGGCTACACCTTC
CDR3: CASSLEDYGYTF

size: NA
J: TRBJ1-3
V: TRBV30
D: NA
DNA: TGTGCCTGGTCCCCCTGGGGAGTATCCCTGATCTCTGGAAACACCATATATTTT
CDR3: CAWSPWGVSLISGNTIYF

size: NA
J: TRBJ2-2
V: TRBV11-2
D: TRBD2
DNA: TGTGCCAGCAGCACGACCGGGACTAGCGAAAACACCGGGGAGCTGTTTTTT
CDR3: CASSTTGTSENTGELFF

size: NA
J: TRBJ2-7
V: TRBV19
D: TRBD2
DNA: TGTGCCAGTAGTATTAAGATAAGCACTAGCGGGAGTCGGTACGAGCAGTACTTC
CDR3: CASSIKISTSGSRYEQYF

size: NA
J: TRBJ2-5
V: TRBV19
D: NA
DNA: TGTGCCAGTAGTGCGGGGCATGGACAGGAGACCCAGTACTTC
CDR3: CASSAGHGQETQYF

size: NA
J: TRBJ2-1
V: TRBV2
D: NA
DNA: TGTGCCAGCAGGGTAGGGAACTACAATGAGCAGTTCTTC
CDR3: CASRVGNYNEQFF

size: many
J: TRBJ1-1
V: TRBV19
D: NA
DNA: TGTGCCAGTAGATCGGACAGAATGAACACTGAAGCTTTCTTT
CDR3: CASRSDRMNTEAFF

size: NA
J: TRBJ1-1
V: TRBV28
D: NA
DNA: TGTGCCAGCAGGAGGGCAGGAGACACTGAAGCTTTCTTT
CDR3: CASRRAGDTEAFF

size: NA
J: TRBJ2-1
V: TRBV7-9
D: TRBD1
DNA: TGTGCCAGCAGCTTATCGCAGGGGGTATGGAATGAGCAGTTCTTC
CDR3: CASSLSQGVWNEQFF

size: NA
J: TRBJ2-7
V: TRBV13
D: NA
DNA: TGTGCCAGCAGACGGCTAGACTACGAGCAGTACTTC
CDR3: CASRRLDYEQYF

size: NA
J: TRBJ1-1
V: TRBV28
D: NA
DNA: TGTGCCAGCAGGGGACCGGGCACTGAAGCTTTCTTT
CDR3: CASRGPGTEAFF

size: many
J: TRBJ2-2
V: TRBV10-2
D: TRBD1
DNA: TGCGCCAGTACGGGACAGGGGGCTACCGGGGAGCTGTTTTTT
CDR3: CASTGQGATGELFF

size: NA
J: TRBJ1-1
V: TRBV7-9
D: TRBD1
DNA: TGTGCCAGCAGCTTCCGGGGGGCACGACAGGGTTGGAACACTGAAGCTTTCTTT
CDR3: CASSFRGARQGWNTEAFF

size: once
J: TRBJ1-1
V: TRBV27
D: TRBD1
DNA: TGTGCCAGCAGTTTATCGAGCCGGGACAGGGGGAGGAACACTGAAGCTTTCTTT
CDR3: CASSLSSRDRGRNTEAFF

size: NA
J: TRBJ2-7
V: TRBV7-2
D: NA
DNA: TGTGCCAGCAGCTGGAATGGGGGGGCGGGCTACGAGCAGTACTTC
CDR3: CASSWNGGAGYEQYF

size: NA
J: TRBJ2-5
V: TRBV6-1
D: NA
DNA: TGTGCCAGCAGTGAATTTTTGCGAGAGGTTACGGAGACCCAGTACTTC
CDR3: CASSEFLREVTETQYF

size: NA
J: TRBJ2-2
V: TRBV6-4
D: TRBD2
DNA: TGTGCCAGCAGTGACTCGACGGGGGCGGGAGGCACCGGGGAGCTGTTTTTT
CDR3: CASSDSTGAGGTGELFF